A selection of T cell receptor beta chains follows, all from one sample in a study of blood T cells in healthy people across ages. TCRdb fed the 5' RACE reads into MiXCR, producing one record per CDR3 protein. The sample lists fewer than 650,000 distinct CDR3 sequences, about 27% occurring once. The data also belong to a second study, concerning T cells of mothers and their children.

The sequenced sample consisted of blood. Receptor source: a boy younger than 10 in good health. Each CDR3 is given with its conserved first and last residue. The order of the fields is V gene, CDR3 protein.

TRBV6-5	CASSYSSQIPSSGANVLTF
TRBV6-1	CASRDRVPNTGELFF
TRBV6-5	CASRRTSAGNEQFF
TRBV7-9	CASSLAGTTYNEQFF
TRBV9	CASSEGQGTYNEQFF
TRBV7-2	CASSPWTARETQYF
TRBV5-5	CASSEIAVRGREAKNIQYF
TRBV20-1	CSARDPDRANEQFF
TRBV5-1	CASSFSGPKGEQFF
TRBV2	CASRQGASTNEKLFF
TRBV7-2	CASSAQGASTDTQYF
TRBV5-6	CASTGTGDSTDTQYF
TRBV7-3	CASSSKTGSYEQYF
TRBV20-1	CSASRIESGRTYNEQFF
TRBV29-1	CSAGTGGAKNIQYF
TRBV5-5	CASSWFPGAQETQYF
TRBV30	CAWSREQNTYGYTF
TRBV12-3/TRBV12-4	CASSLAPSGFTEAFF
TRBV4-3	CASSQRFDSYNEQFF
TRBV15	CATSRALGLAEGTQYF
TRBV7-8	CASSSWASSNQPQHF
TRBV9	CASSEREAGGVETQYF
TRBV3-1	CASSQWTEGQYF
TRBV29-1	CSVAVRGKVYEQYF
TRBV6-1	CASGARGGEKLFF